The sequence of this TCR beta chain was determined in a study of siplizumab effects on memory and regulatory T cells. Per sample, 95,000 to 100,000 TCR templates were assayed. Assay used: immunoSEQ multiplex PCR; TCRdb lists only in-frame clones, some missing. The data contain tens of thousands of clones, 93% of them singletons. CDR3 length: 15 residues. In germline, CDR1 is SGHRS, CDR2 YFSETQ. Deletions cut 2 bases from V and 6 bases from J, with 15 bases between. The material sequenced was CD8+ T cells sorted from blood. The chain couples TRBV5-1 to TRBJ2-1; D is uncertain. This sequence originates from a human donor in good health. The CDR3 here is CASSLTDLLGNEQFF. In DNA form, the CDR3 reads TGCGCCAGCAGCTTAACCGATCTCCTTGGCAATGAGCAGTTCTTC.